The next 21 T cell receptor beta chains were all read from a single sample in a study of identical twins. TCRdb re-called the 5' RACE reads with MiXCR, one entry per CDR3 protein. The data show about 470,000 distinct CDR3 sequences, approximately 24% seen once. The sample was also reused in another study, on T cells expressing NK-cell markers.

The sequenced material came from CD4+ T cells sorted from blood. Receptors were obtained from a woman between 18 and 29 years old in good health.

The rearrangement joins TRBV20-1 to TRBJ2-2; TRBD1 matches at 7 bases. Unmatched junction bases numbered 3, after V lost 3 bases and J lost 5 bases. Per germline, CDR1 DFQATT and CDR2 SNEGSKA (reference sequence). The CDR3 is 13 amino acids. CDR3 DNA: TGCAGTGCTAGTACAGGGGAAACCGGGGAGCTGTTTTTT. This sequence encodes CSASTGETGELFF.

V is TRBV27 and J is TRBJ2-1; possible D gene TRBD2, 5 bases. V was shortened by 6 bases and J by 8 bases, with 20 bases between the two germline ends. The CDR3 is 15 residues long. Germline V gene data show CDR1 as MNHEY and CDR2 as SMNVEV (reference sequence). CDR3 coding DNA: TGTGCCAGCAGCTCCATCCGTCGGTACGGGGATGAGCAGTTCTTC. This codes for CASSSIRRYGDEQFF.

The rearrangement links TRBV20-1 to TRBJ2-5, with D uncertain. The CDR3 loop spans 12 amino acids. V was cut by 0 bases and J by 10 bases, with 12 bases left in between. Germline CDR1 is DFQATT and CDR2 is SNEGSKA (reference sequence). This chain's CDR3 is CSARDPVVSQYF. The CDR3 DNA sequence: TGCAGTGCTAGAGATCCGGTCGTGAGCCAGTACTTC.

The CDR3 region has the DNA TGTGCCAGCAGCGAGGGTGTCGGGGAGCTGTTTTTT. Protein product: CASSEGVGELFF. The J gene is TRBJ2-2, the V gene TRBV9; no clear D. Trimming took 3 bases from V and 7 from J, leaving 7 bases between them. Germline CDR1 and CDR2: SGDLS and YYNGEE. The CDR3 contains 12 residues.

This clonotype was seen many times. CDR3 in amino acids: CSARQMGRPEVQYF. The DNA for the CDR3 is TGCAGTGCTAGGCAAATGGGTAGACCAGAGGTCCAGTACTTC. The chain links TRBV20-1 to TRBJ2-4; no clear D. The CDR3 runs to 14 residues. Germline lookup yields CDR1 DFQATT and CDR2 SNEGSKA (reference sequence). V was shortened by 3 bases and J by 13 bases, with 22 bases between the two germline ends.

This clonotype was picked up a small number of times. The chain carries TRBV20-1 and TRBJ2-3, with 16 bases matching TRBD2. CDR3 size: 16 residues. After removal of 5 bases from V and 6 bases from J, the junction contained 8 bases not matched to a gene. Germline V gene lookup returns CDR1 DFQATT and CDR2 SNEGSKA (reference sequence). The CDR3 DNA follows: TGCAGTGCTCGTGGGACTAGCGGGAGGGCGCGCGATACGCAGTATTTT. Its translation is CSARGTSGRARDTQYF.

The rearrangement links TRBV3-1 to TRBJ2-1; D call uncertain. CDR1 and CDR2 from the germline V gene are LGHDT and YNNKEL (reference sequence). Deletions cut 9 bases from V and 7 bases from J, with 16 bases between. CDR3 length equals 13 residues. The CDR3 protein is CASRKILGNEQFF. CDR3 in DNA: TGTGCCAGTAGGAAAATACTGGGGAATGAGCAGTTCTTC.

The J gene is TRBJ2-2, the V gene TRBV12-3 or TRBV12-4, with 9 bases lining up with TRBD2. This CDR3 contains 15 residues. V was pared by 3 bases and J by 6 bases, with 5 bases of the junction left unmatched. CDR3 in DNA: TGTGCCAGCAGTTTGGCGGGGGGGCCGGCCGGGGAGCTGTTTTTT. Its translation: CASSLAGGPAGELFF.

This clonotype was seen a few times. The gene calls are TRBV3-1 and TRBJ1-5; D unclear. CDR3 length: 15 residues. V was trimmed by 4 bases and J by 5 bases, leaving 15 bases between them. Germline lookup yields CDR1 LGHDT and CDR2 YNNKEL (reference sequence). The chain's CDR3 is CASSPSGKWDQPQHF. DNA for the CDR3: TGTGCCAGCAGCCCATCCGGGAAATGGGATCAGCCCCAGCATTTT.

The rearrangement links TRBV7-9 to TRBJ2-7; 11 bases are shared with TRBD2. The germline gives CDR1 SEHNR, CDR2 FQNEAQ (reference sequence). The CDR3 runs 14 residues. Unmatched junction bases numbered 8, after V lost 11 bases and J lost 2 bases. The CDR3 protein is CAGTSGRGPYEQYF. CDR3 in DNA: TGTGCCGGAACTAGCGGGAGAGGTCCCTACGAGCAGTACTTC.

The chain recombines TRBV3-1 with TRBJ2-4, with D uncertain. Germline lookup yields CDR1 LGHDT and CDR2 YNNKEL (reference sequence). The CDR3 covers 13 residues. V lost 4 bases and J lost 10, with 14 bases in between. CDR3 in amino acids: CASSRQTETIQYF. The CDR3 bases are TGTGCCAGCAGCCGCCAGACGGAAACAATTCAGTACTTC.

The chain is built from TRBV6-6 and TRBJ2-3; TRBD2 aligns across 8 bases. Per germline, CDR1 MNHNY and CDR2 SVGAGI (reference sequence). The CDR3 covers 13 residues. The V gene end was trimmed by 2 bases and the J gene end by 9 bases; junction bases not matched to a gene: 4. DNA of the CDR3: TGTGCCAGCAGTTACGGGACTAGGGACACGCAGTATTTT. Protein product: CASSYGTRDTQYF.

The V gene is TRBV5-1, the J gene TRBJ1-1; 7 bases match TRBD1. The CDR3 has 14 residues. V gave up 3 bases and J gave up 0 bases; unmatched junction bases: 2. CDR1 is SGHRS and CDR2 is YFSETQ in the germline V gene. CDR3: CASSWTGLNTEAFF. Here the CDR3 DNA reads TGCGCCAGCAGCTGGACAGGTTTGAACACTGAAGCTTTCTTT.

This clonotype has a handful of counts. Germline is not matched at one junction end, which may reflect a read error. V and J are TRBV29-1 and TRBJ1-1; D ambiguous. The CDR3 contains 13 residues. Germline CDR1 reads SQVTM; CDR2 reads ANQGSEA. The CDR3 nucleotides read TGCAGCGTCGAAGTAGTTAAAGGATATGAAGCTTTCTTT. It is translated as CSVEVVKGYEAFF.

The chain is built from TRBV15 and TRBJ1-2; TRBD1 agrees at 7 bases. V lost 1 base to trimming and J lost 7 bases; unmatched junction nucleotides: 9. Per germline, CDR1 LNHNV and CDR2 YYDKDF (reference sequence). The CDR3 has 15 amino acids. The CDR3 nucleotides read TGTGCCACCAGCAGAGCGAGGGGGCGAACAGCTGGCTACACCTTC. This sequence encodes CATSRARGRTAGYTF.

This clonotype was seen only a few times. The chain combines TRBV4-3 with TRBJ1-2; a possible D gene is TRBD1 (5 bases). The V and J ends lost 2 bases and 5 bases respectively, with 15 bases between them. CDR1 and CDR2 from the germline V gene are LGHNA and YSLEER. CDR3 size: 15 residues. CDR3 protein: CASSQTNLGGYGYTF. The CDR3 DNA is TGCGCCAGCAGCCAAACTAACTTGGGGGGGTATGGCTACACCTTC.

There are a few counts of this clonotype. V and J are TRBV18 and TRBJ1-1; D ambiguous. Germline V gives CDR1 KGHSH, CDR2 LQKENI. The CDR3 is 14 residues long. Trimming left V 4 bases short and J 0 bases short, with 9 bases between. The CDR3 region is CASSLSALNTEAFF. The DNA for the CDR3 is TGTGCCAGCTCACTTTCAGCTTTGAACACTGAAGCTTTCTTT.

The J gene is TRBJ1-2, the V gene TRBV20-1; TRBD1 is a possible D gene (5 bases). Between the trimmed V and J ends, which lost 3 bases and 4 bases, there was a span of 9 bases. CDR1 is DFQATT, CDR2 SNEGSKA, per germline (reference sequence). The CDR3 loop spans 12 amino acids. The CDR3 nucleotides read TGCAGTGCTAGGCAGGGCTTCTATGGCTACACCTTC. Translated: CSARQGFYGYTF.

The gene calls are TRBV20-1 and TRBJ2-3; D remains ambiguous. CDR1 is DFQATT, CDR2 SNEGSKA, per germline (reference sequence). There are 14 residues in the CDR3. The CDR3 DNA sequence: TGCAAAATTACCGGGCCCACTAGCACAGATACGCAGTATTTT. The encoded protein is CKITGPTSTDTQYF.

This clonotype appeared a few times. The J gene is TRBJ2-1, the V gene TRBV14; unclear D gene. V dropped 2 bases and J dropped 11 bases, with 10 bases sitting between them. The CDR3 contains 12 residues. Germline CDR1 is SGHDN and CDR2 is FVKESK. The CDR3 loop reads CASSQSFTKQFF. The DNA for the CDR3 is TGTGCCAGCAGCCAATCTTTCACAAAGCAGTTCTTC.

The V gene is TRBV2, the J gene TRBJ2-1; weak D call: TRBD1 (6 bases). Per the germline V gene, CDR1 is SNHLY and CDR2 is FYNNEI. V gave up 6 bases and J gave up 0 bases, with 9 bases separating them. This CDR3 is 14 amino acids long. CDR3 sequence reads: CASRRTASYNEQFF. The DNA of the CDR3 is TGTGCCAGCAGACGGACAGCCTCCTACAATGAGCAGTTCTTC.